The clone carrying this T cell receptor beta chain was recorded a few times. Antigen specificity is unknown. This entry belongs to a study of CD8 T cells in ankylosing spondylitis. Notes on the study in general: A TCR beta motif made of roughly eight highly homologous variants seemed typical of ankylosing spondylitis blood.

Using its own MiXCR run on the 5' RACE reads, TCRdb lists one record per CDR3 protein. In the table there are under 300,000 distinct CDR3 sequences, roughly 18% of which are singletons. With 4 bases removed from V and 6 bases from J, the gap between germline ends came to 10 bases. The CDR3 contains 13 residues. The germline CDR1 and CDR2 sequences are MGHDK and SYGVNS. The material sequenced was blood, either unsorted or a sorted T cell fraction (not recorded which). The sequence was obtained from a male donor with ankylosing spondylitis or in good health (not recorded which). The chain combines TRBV25-1 with TRBJ1-5, with D unresolved. CDR3 in DNA: TGTGCCAGCAGTGGATGGGAACCTCAGCCCCAGCATTTT. Its translation: CASSGWEPQPQHF. Drawing the rest from reference TRBV25-1 and TRBJ1-5, the complete variable domain is EADIYQTPRYLVIGTGKKITLECSQTMGHDKMYWYQQDPGMELHLIHYSYGVNSTEKGDLSSESTVSRIRTEHFPLTLESARPSHTSQYLCASSGWEPQPQHFGDGTRLSIL.